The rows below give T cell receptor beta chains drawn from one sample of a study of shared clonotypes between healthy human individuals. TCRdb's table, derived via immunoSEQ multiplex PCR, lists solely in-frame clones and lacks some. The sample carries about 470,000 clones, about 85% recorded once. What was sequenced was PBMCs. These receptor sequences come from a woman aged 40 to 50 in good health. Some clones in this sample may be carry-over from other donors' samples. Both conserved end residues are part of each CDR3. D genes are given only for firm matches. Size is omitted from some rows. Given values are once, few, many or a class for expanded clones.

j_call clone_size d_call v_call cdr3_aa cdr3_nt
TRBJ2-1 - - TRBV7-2 CASSLQGGGYNEQFF TGTGCCAGCAGTCTCCAGGGGGGTGGGTACAATGAGCAGTTCTTC
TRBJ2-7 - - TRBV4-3 CASSPAFRRYEQYF TGCGCCAGCAGCCCCGCTTTTAGGAGATACGAGCAGTACTTC
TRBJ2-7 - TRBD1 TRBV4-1 CASSQGRTGSYEQYF TGCGCCAGCAGCCAAGGCCGGACAGGGAGCTACGAGCAGTACTTC
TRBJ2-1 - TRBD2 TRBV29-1 CSVRASGSYNEQFF TGCAGCGTGAGAGCTAGCGGGAGCTACAATGAGCAGTTCTTC
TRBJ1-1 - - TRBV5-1 CASRSEQNTEAFF TGCGCCAGCAGGAGCGAACAGAACACTGAAGCTTTCTTT
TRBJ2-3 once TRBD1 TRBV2 CASSKNGQGADTQYF TGTGCCAGCAGTAAAAACGGACAGGGGGCGGATACGCAGTATTTT
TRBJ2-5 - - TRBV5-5 CASSLAWGRQETQYF TGTGCCAGCAGCTTGGCGTGGGGACGCCAAGAGACCCAGTACTTC
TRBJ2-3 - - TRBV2 CASSEARGTQYF TGTGCCAGCAGTGAAGCTCGCGGTACGCAGTATTTT
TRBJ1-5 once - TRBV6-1 CASSELGVYSNQPQHF TGTGCCAGCAGTGAACTGGGAGTCTATAGCAATCAGCCCCAGCATTTT
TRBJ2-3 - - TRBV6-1 CASREGGVRDTQYF TGTGCCAGCAGGGAAGGAGGGGTCAGGGATACGCAGTATTTT
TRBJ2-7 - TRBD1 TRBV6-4 CASSVDRGPNEQYF TGTGCCAGCAGTGTGGACAGGGGGCCAAACGAGCAGTACTTC
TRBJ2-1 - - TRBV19 CASAYRSPSYNEQFF TGTGCCAGTGCCTACCGGTCTCCCTCCTACAATGAGCAGTTCTTC
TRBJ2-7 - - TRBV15 CATSRAFYEQYF TGTGCCACCAGCAGAGCGTTTTACGAGCAGTACTTC
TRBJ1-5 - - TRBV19 CASRVDRTSNQPQHF TGTGCCAGTAGGGTCGACAGGACAAGCAATCAGCCCCAGCATTTT
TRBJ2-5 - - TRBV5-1 CASSLDTPFGETQYF TGCGCCAGCAGCCTTGACACTCCTTTTGGGGAGACCCAGTACTTC
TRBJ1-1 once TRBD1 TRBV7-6 CASSLGPGQGAHGTEAFF TGTGCCAGCAGCTTAGGGCCGGGACAGGGGGCGCATGGCACTGAAGCTTTCTTT
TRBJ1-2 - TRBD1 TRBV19 CASSRGQARSGYTF TGTGCCAGTAGCCGAGGACAGGCCAGGTCTGGCTACACCTTC
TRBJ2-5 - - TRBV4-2 CASSQDASLAQYF TGTGCCAGCAGCCAAGATGCTAGTCTGGCCCAGTACTTC
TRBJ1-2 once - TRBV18 CASSPLTGDLNYGYTF TGTGCCAGCTCACCCCTGACAGGCGATCTTAACTATGGCTACACCTTC
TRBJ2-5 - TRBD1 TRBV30 CAWRRRQGAWETQYF TGTGCCTGGAGGCGGCGGCAGGGGGCATGGGAGACCCAGTACTTC
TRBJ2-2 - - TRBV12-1 CASSFERGPRGGELFF TGTGCCAGCAGCTTTGAGCGGGGCCCTCGGGGCGGGGAGCTGTTTTTT
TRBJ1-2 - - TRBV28 CASTLRAFGGYTF TGTGCCAGCACCTTGAGGGCGTTTGGTGGCTACACCTTC
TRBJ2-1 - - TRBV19 CASSSDSFLDNEQFF TGTGCCAGTTCCTCAGATAGCTTCCTCGACAATGAGCAGTTCTTC
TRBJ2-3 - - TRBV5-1 CASRGRTDITDTQYF TGCGCCAGCAGAGGCAGAACAGATATCACAGATACGCAGTATTTT
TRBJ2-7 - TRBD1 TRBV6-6 CASSYSDRGGYEQYF TGTGCCAGCAGTTACTCTGACAGGGGCGGATACGAGCAGTACTTC
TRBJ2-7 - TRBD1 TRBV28 CASSHPTGTGTYEQYF TGTGCCAGCAGCCATCCTACCGGGACAGGGACCTACGAGCAGTACTTC
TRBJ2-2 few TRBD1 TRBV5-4 CASSLGDRGATGELFF TGTGCCAGCAGCTTGGGGGACAGGGGGGCGACCGGGGAGCTGTTTTTT
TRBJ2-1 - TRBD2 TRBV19 CASRPGSGAVYNEQFF TGTGCCAGTAGACCAGGGAGCGGGGCGGTCTACAATGAGCAGTTCTTC
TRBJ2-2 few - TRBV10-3 CAITGEEAGELFF TGTGCCATCACGGGGGAGGAGGCCGGGGAGCTGTTTTTT
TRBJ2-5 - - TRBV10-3 CAISTQVQGPETQYF TGTGCCATCAGTACCCAGGTTCAAGGTCCGGAGACCCAGTACTTC
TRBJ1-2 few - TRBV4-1 CASSPIARGDYGYTF TGCGCCAGCAGCCCGATTGCCAGGGGAGACTATGGCTACACCTTC
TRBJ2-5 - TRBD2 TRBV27 CASSPPLSSGKETQYF TGTGCCAGCAGTCCCCCTCTTAGTAGCGGGAAAGAGACCCAGTACTTC
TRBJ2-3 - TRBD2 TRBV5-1 CASSLAGSTDTQYF TGCGCCAGCAGCTTAGCGGGGAGCACAGATACGCAGTATTTT
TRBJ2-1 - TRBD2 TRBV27 CASSFGGAGRDEQFF TGTGCCAGCAGTTTTGGAGGAGCAGGGAGGGATGAGCAGTTCTTC
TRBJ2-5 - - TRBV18 CASSPRRLETQYF TGTGCCAGCTCACCGCGGCGGCTGGAGACCCAGTACTTC
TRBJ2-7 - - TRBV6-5 CASSYSSQGGEQYF TGTGCCAGCAGTTACTCGTCGCAGGGAGGAGAGCAGTACTTC
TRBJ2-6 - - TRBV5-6 CASSLLSFSGANVLTF TGTGCCAGCAGCTTGCTCAGTTTCTCTGGGGCCAACGTCCTGACTTTC
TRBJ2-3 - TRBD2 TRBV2 CASRGGPDTQYF TGTGCCAGCAGGGGAGGGCCTGATACGCAGTATTTT
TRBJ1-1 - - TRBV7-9 CASSPYMNTEAFF TGTGCCAGCAGCCCCTACATGAACACTGAAGCTTTCTTT
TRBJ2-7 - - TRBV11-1 CASSLDSPSRSYEQYF TGTGCCAGCAGTTTGGACAGCCCCAGCAGGTCCTACGAGCAGTACTTC
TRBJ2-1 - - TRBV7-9 CASSLGLASSNEQFF TGTGCCAGCAGCTTAGGACTCGCGTCGAGCAATGAGCAGTTCTTC
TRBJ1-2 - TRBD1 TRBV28 CASSTGQRGLYGYTF TGTGCCAGCAGTACTGGACAGAGGGGGCTATATGGCTACACCTTC
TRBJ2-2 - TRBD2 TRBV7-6 CASSKGLAGGLTGELFF TGTGCCAGCAGCAAGGGACTAGCGGGAGGGCTAACCGGGGAGCTGTTTTTT
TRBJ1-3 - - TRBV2 CASRQSGPTGNTIYF TGTGCCAGCAGACAAAGCGGGCCTACTGGAAACACCATATATTTT
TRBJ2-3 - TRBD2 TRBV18 CASSPGLADLFTDTQYF TGTGCCAGCTCACCAGGGCTAGCGGACCTATTCACAGATACGCAGTATTTT
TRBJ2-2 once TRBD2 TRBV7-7 CASRQAGGAGELFF TGTGCTAGCAGGCAAGCGGGAGGGGCCGGGGAGCTGTTTTTT
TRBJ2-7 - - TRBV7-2 CASSLVAGYEQYF TGTGCCAGCAGCTTAGTTGCAGGCTACGAGCAGTACTTC